Sequencing of this T cell receptor (beta chain) was carried out in a study of blood T cell repertoires in COVID-19. Background on the study: COVID-19 samples collected from the United States, Italy and Spain covered acute and convalescent phases. Sources were T cells, B-cell-depleted T cells, or PBMCs; the material itself was cDNA or gDNA.

The CDR3 is 16 residues long. V was pared by 2 bases and J by 6 bases, with 10 bases of the junction left unmatched. Germline V gene lookup returns CDR1 LNHDA and CDR2 SQIVND (reference sequence). In the authors' workflow: Scientists estimated how many nucleated cells there were by amplifying reference gene primers. Assay used: immunoSEQ multiplex PCR; TCRdb lists only in-frame clones, some missing. The V and J calls and clone size are taken from that table; D and trimming were inferred from the DNA. The data hold under 250,000 clones, with approximately 83% observed a single time. This TCR derives from a woman in her twenties or thirties who had recovered from COVID-19. Sequencing was performed on peripheral blood. The chain recombines TRBV19 with TRBJ2-1, with 7 bases fitting TRBD1. The CDR3 is CASSISVTGLSNEQFF. CDR3 nucleotides: TGTGCCAGTAGTATATCCGTGACAGGGTTAAGCAATGAGCAGTTCTTC. The full variable domain, completed using reference TRBV19 and TRBJ2-1, is DGGITQSPKYLFRKEGQNVTLSCEQNLNHDAMYWYRQDPGQGLRLIYYSQIVNDFQKGDIAEGYSVSREKKESFPLTVTSAQKNPTAFYLCASSISVTGLSNEQFFGPGTRLTVL.